The 30 T cell receptor beta chains in this list originate from one sample, sequenced in a study of blood T cell repertoires in COVID-19. Clones were read by immunoSEQ multiplex PCR, and TCRdb kept only the in-frame ones, dropping some. This table has about 33,000 clones, around 84% appearing once. The sequencing sample was made of peripheral blood. The receptors were sampled from a human donor in a cohort sampled during active COVID-19.

The rearrangement joins TRBV19 to TRBJ1-1; tentative D call: TRBD1 (5 bases). CDR1 and CDR2 from the germline V gene are LNHDA and SQIVND (reference sequence). The ends were cut back, 1 base at V and 3 bases at J, with 6 bases in the middle. This CDR3 has 13 amino acids. The CDR3 sequence: CASSIVGDTEAFF. In DNA, the CDR3 is TGTGCCAGTAGTATAGTAGGGGACACTGAAGCTTTCTTT.

The rearrangement joins TRBV2 to TRBJ1-4; D might be TRBD1 (6 bases). The CDR3 spans 13 residues. With 2 bases removed from V and 8 bases from J, the gap between germline ends came to 9 bases. Germline V CDR1 and CDR2: SNHLY, FYNNEI. In DNA, the CDR3 is TGTGCCAGCAGTGAACGTGACAGGGAAAAACTGTTTTTT. Residues: CASSERDREKLFF.

The CDR3 DNA reads as TGTGCCAGCAGGGCCAGGGGATGGGACACTGAAGCTTTCTTT. This codes for CASRARGWDTEAFF. The J gene is TRBJ1-1, the V gene TRBV7-3; a weak D match, TRBD1 (6 bases). Germline CDR1 SGHTA, CDR2 FQGTGA. The CDR3 is 14 amino acids. V lost 6 bases and J lost 3, with 14 bases in between.

The CDR3 sequence is CATSAWRVGHTGELFF. For the CDR3, the DNA is TGTGCCACCAGTGCCTGGCGGGTTGGCCACACCGGGGAGCTGTTTTTT. This rearrangement joins TRBV24-1 to TRBJ2-2, with D maybe TRBD2 (5 bases). This CDR3 has 16 amino acids. V lost 5 bases, J lost 3 bases, and 15 bases lay in between. The V gene's germline CDR1 is KGHDR and CDR2 SFDVKD.

The chain employs TRBV28 and TRBJ2-7; 7 nucleotides match TRBD2. V shed 3 bases and J 4 bases; nucleotides not matched to a gene: 6. The CDR3 sequence is 14 residues long. The germline V gene has CDR1 MDHEN and CDR2 SYDVKM. The CDR3 region is CASSLVGGSYEQYF. The CDR3 region has the DNA TGTGCCAGCAGTTTGGTGGGGGGGAGTTACGAGCAGTACTTC.

This clone came up once. The chain recombines TRBV3-1 (or the pseudogene TRBV3-2) with TRBJ1-1; 9 nucleotides match TRBD1. Germline values: CDR1 LGHDT, CDR2 YNNKEL (reference sequence). CDR3 length: 14 residues. With V trimmed by 5 bases and J by 5 bases, 6 bases remained unmatched. The CDR3 region is CASSEQGAVTEAFF. The DNA of the CDR3 is TGTGCCAGCAGCGAACAGGGGGCAGTAACTGAAGCTTTCTTT.

This clone was picked up a small number of times. J is TRBJ1-5 and V is TRBV19; D remains unclear. The V gene lost 4 bases and the J gene lost 6 bases, with 10 bases spanning the gap. The CDR3 runs 13 residues. Germline V gene lookup returns CDR1 LNHDA and CDR2 SQIVND (reference sequence). The CDR3 reads CASSNVPGQPQHF. The CDR3 coding sequence is TGTGCCAGTAGTAATGTTCCGGGTCAGCCCCAGCATTTT.

V is TRBV6-6 and J is TRBJ2-7, with 9 bases matching TRBD1. Germline trimming cut 5 bases from V and 4 bases from J; bases unmatched to any gene: 6. Germline lookup yields CDR1 MNHNY and CDR2 SVGAGI (reference sequence). The CDR3 runs 14 residues. CDR3 sequence reads: CASSAPDRGYEQYF. CDR3 DNA: TGTGCCAGCAGTGCCCCGGACAGGGGATACGAGCAGTACTTC.

This clone was detected a few times. The chain is built from TRBV5-1 and TRBJ2-7; unclear D gene. With 0 bases removed from V and 0 bases from J, the gap between germline ends came to 10 bases. The CDR3 has 15 residues. Germline CDR1 SGHRS, CDR2 YFSETQ. Here the CDR3 DNA reads TGCGCCAGCAGCTTGGATGAGAGAAGCTCCTACGAGCAGTACTTC. Protein: CASSLDERSSYEQYF.

The chain combines TRBV6-5 with TRBJ1-6; 7 nucleotides match TRBD1. The junction had 7 bases not matched to a gene; V was cut back by 9 bases and J by 2 bases. The CDR3 is 15 amino acids. The germline CDR1 and CDR2 sequences are MNHEY and SVGAGI. The CDR3 protein is CASATGTPYNSPLHF. The DNA for the CDR3 is TGTGCCAGTGCGACAGGGACCCCCTATAATTCACCCCTCCACTTT.

J is TRBJ2-1 and V is TRBV19; TRBD2 matches at 7 bases. The CDR3 sequence is 15 residues long. CDR1 and CDR2 from the germline V gene are LNHDA and SQIVND (reference sequence). With 5 bases clipped from V and 5 bases from J, the junction kept 9 bases outside the gene matches. The CDR3 nucleotides read TGTGCCAGTAGTTTCCGGACTAGTTTTGACAATGAGCAGTTCTTC. This codes for CASSFRTSFDNEQFF.

The V and J genes are TRBV19 and TRBJ2-3; TRBD1 matches 8 bases. The CDR3 length is 14 residues. Germline V lookup: CDR1 LNHDA, CDR2 SQIVND (reference sequence). The V gene end was trimmed by 6 bases and the J gene end by 2 bases; junction bases not matched to a gene: 4. CDR3 nucleotide sequence: TGTGCCAGTAGGGCGGGACAGGTCACAGATACGCAGTATTTT. Encoded protein: CASRAGQVTDTQYF.

The chain is built from TRBV4-3 and TRBJ2-1; 8 bases are shared with TRBD1. The V gene's germline CDR1 is LGHNA and CDR2 YSLEER. V shed 4 bases and J 7 bases; nucleotides not matched to a gene: 12. This CDR3 contains 16 residues. The CDR3 nucleotides are TGCGCCAGCAGCCGAGCCCGGGACAGGCGTAAGAATGAGCAGTTCTTC. The encoded protein is CASSRARDRRKNEQFF.

The chain links TRBV28 to TRBJ2-7; 9 nucleotides line up with TRBD1. CDR3 length: 14 residues. J lost 4 bases, V lost 1 base, and 2 bases had no gene match. Germline V gives CDR1 MDHEN, CDR2 SYDVKM. The CDR3 is CASSLSQGAYEQYF. As DNA, the CDR3 is TGTGCCAGCAGTTTATCACAGGGGGCGTACGAGCAGTACTTC.

There are a few counts of this clone. This chain links TRBV4-1 with TRBJ2-6, with TRBD1 matching over 10 bases. J lost 0 bases, V lost 0 bases, and 5 bases had no gene match. The germline gives CDR1 MGHRA, CDR2 YSYEKL. CDR3 length: 19 residues. This chain's CDR3 is CASSQDGQGDLSGANVLTF. The CDR3 DNA follows: TGCGCCAGCAGCCAAGATGGACAGGGGGACCTCTCTGGGGCCAACGTCCTGACTTTC.

The chain employs TRBV5-1 and TRBJ2-3, with TRBD1 matching 12 bases. Germline loops: CDR1 SGHRS, CDR2 YFSETQ. There are 17 residues in the CDR3. The V and J ends lost 4 bases and 4 bases, in that order; junction bases with no gene match: 10. The CDR3 protein is CASSSSPGTGGADTQYF. For the CDR3, the DNA is TGCGCCAGCAGCAGTTCACCCGGGACAGGGGGCGCAGATACGCAGTATTTT. Drawing the rest from reference TRBV5-1 and TRBJ2-3, the complete variable domain is KAGVTQTPRYLIKTRGQQVTLSCSPISGHRSVSWYQQTPGQGLQFLFEYFSETQRNKGNFPGRFSGRQFSNSRSEMNVSTLELGDSALYLCASSSSPGTGGADTQYFGPGTRLTVL.

The CDR3 sequence is CASSLGQGGEQYF. The CDR3 region has the DNA TGTGCCAGCAGTTTAGGGCAGGGTGGCGAGCAGTACTTC. V usage is TRBV28 and J usage is TRBJ2-7; possible D gene TRBD1, 5 bases. V lost 2 bases and J 6 bases, leaving 11 bases between the germline ends. The germline V gene has CDR1 MDHEN and CDR2 SYDVKM. The CDR3 contains 13 residues. Full variable domain (outside the CDR3, taken from reference TRBV28 and TRBJ2-7): DVKVTQSSRYLVKRTGEKVFLECVQDMDHENMFWYRQDPGLGLRLIYFSYDVKMKEKGDIPEGYSVSREKKERFSLILESASTNQTSMYLCASSLGQGGEQYFGPGTRLTVT.

Only one count was recorded for this clone. The chain has TRBV6-1 and TRBJ2-1; 11 nucleotides agree with TRBD2. The V gene end was trimmed by 2 bases and the J gene end by 15 bases; junction bases not matched to a gene: 6. CDR1 and CDR2 (germline): MNHNS, SASEGT. This CDR3 has 13 residues. In DNA, the CDR3 is TGTGCCAGCAGTGAACGGCTAGCGGGGGGAGGGTTCTTC. This translates into CASSERLAGGGFF.

The chain combines TRBV14 with TRBJ2-7, with 9 positions matching TRBD2. V was clipped by 2 bases and J by 4 bases; unmatched bases: 6. The CDR3 length is 15 residues. CDR1 is SGHDN, CDR2 FVKESK, per germline. CDR3 in DNA: TGTGCCAGCAGCCAACATAGGAGCGGGGGGTACGAGCAGTACTTC. Translated: CASSQHRSGGYEQYF.

The chain combines TRBV2 with TRBJ1-5; 9 bases are a match to TRBD1. The trim removed 6 bases at V and 6 bases at J, leaving 6 bases unmatched. CDR1 and CDR2 from the germline V gene are SNHLY and FYNNEI. The CDR3 is made up of 14 amino acids. The CDR3 DNA follows: TGTGCCAGCAGGGGACAGGGTTTCGGTCAGCCCCAGCATTTT. It translates to CASRGQGFGQPQHF.

V and J are TRBV18 and TRBJ1-6; D remains unclear. Looked up from germline, CDR1 is KGHSH and CDR2 is LQKENI. Between the trimmed V and J ends, which lost 1 base and 0 bases, there was a span of 13 bases. The length of the CDR3 is 18 residues. The CDR3, as DNA: TGTGCCAGCTCACCACTGCGGCCAGAGAGCTCCTATAATTCACCCCTCCACTTT. It specifies CASSPLRPESSYNSPLHF. Full variable domain (missing parts from reference TRBV18 and TRBJ1-6): NAGVMQNPRHLVRRRGQEARLRCSPMKGHSHVYWYRQLPEEGLKFMVYLQKENIIDESGMPKERFSAEFPKEGPSILRIQQVVRGDSAAYFCASSPLRPESSYNSPLHFGNGTRLTVT.

V gene TRBV6-5 combines with J gene TRBJ1-2; D unclear. The ends were cut back, 10 bases at V and 6 bases at J, with 12 bases in the middle. Germline values: CDR1 MNHEY, CDR2 SVGAGI. The CDR3 covers 11 residues. The CDR3 reads CAIEVVDGYTF. DNA of the CDR3: TGTGCCATAGAGGTGGTGGATGGCTACACCTTC.

This rearrangement joins TRBV9 to TRBJ2-3; 9 nucleotides match TRBD1. V dropped 4 bases and J dropped 3; count of bases not matched to a gene: 6. CDR3 length equals 15 residues. Looked up from germline, CDR1 is SGDLS and CDR2 is YYNGEE. In DNA, the CDR3 is TGTGCCAGCAGCATACAGGGGGCGGAGACAGATACGCAGTATTTT. Amino acids: CASSIQGAETDTQYF.

This clone was counted between two and nine times. This sequence joins TRBV6-6 and TRBJ1-6; 7 bases are shared with TRBD1. The trim removed 7 bases at V and 10 bases at J, leaving 16 bases unmatched. Per the germline V gene, CDR1 is MNHNY and CDR2 is SVGAGI (reference sequence). The CDR3 is 16 amino acids. Written as DNA, the CDR3 is TGTGCCAGCATCGAGGGACAGACCTCTCTTATCTCACCCCTCCACTTT. It is translated as CASIEGQTSLISPLHF.

This clone was recorded only once. The chain recombines TRBV27 with TRBJ1-6; the D is unclear. The germline V gene has CDR1 MNHEY and CDR2 SMNVEV (reference sequence). Trimming removed 2 bases at V and 4 bases at J, with 15 bases between. The CDR3 totals 17 residues. CDR3 in amino acids: CASSLKASGLYNSPLHF. The CDR3 DNA follows: TGTGCCAGCAGTTTAAAGGCGTCCGGACTATATAATTCACCCCTCCACTTT.

The gene calls are TRBV7-2 and TRBJ1-2; 8 bases align to TRBD1. The V segment lost 4 bases and the J segment 6 bases; nucleotides outside the gene matches: 13. The CDR3 covers 16 residues. The germline V gene has CDR1 SGHTA and CDR2 FQGNSA. The CDR3 spells CASSSTGGLYTHGYTF. The CDR3 bases are TGTGCCAGCAGCTCCACAGGGGGACTTTATACGCATGGCTACACCTTC. The full variable domain, completed using reference TRBV7-2 and TRBJ1-2, is GAGVSQSPSNKVTEKGKDVELRCDPISGHTALYWYRQSLGQGLEFLIYFQGNSAPDKSGLPSDRFSAERTGGSVSTLTIQRTQQEDSAVYLCASSSTGGLYTHGYTFGSGTRLTVV.

J is TRBJ1-6 and V is TRBV5-1; D possibly corresponds to TRBD1 (5 bases). Germline CDR1 reads SGHRS; CDR2 reads YFSETQ. V was clipped by 0 bases and J by 6 bases, with 13 bases between them. The CDR3 consists of 16 residues. CDR3 DNA sequence: TGCGCCAGCAGCTTGGCCTCGGCAGGGCCTAATTCACCCCTCCACTTT. This gives the protein CASSLASAGPNSPLHF.

V and J are TRBV7-2 and TRBJ2-3; 11 nucleotides agree with TRBD2. This CDR3 spans 15 amino acids. The V and J ends lost 5 bases and 1 base, in that order; junction bases with no gene match: 2. Germline CDR1 reads SGHTA; CDR2 reads FQGNSA. The CDR3 sequence: CASSLGLAGTDTQYF. In DNA form, the CDR3 reads TGTGCCAGCAGCCTGGGACTAGCGGGCACAGATACGCAGTATTTT.

This chain connects TRBV29-1 to TRBJ2-3, with 13 bases identical to TRBD2. V lost 6 bases and J lost 3; bases outside the gene matches: 21. CDR1 SQVTM and CDR2 ANQGSEA come from the germline V gene. The CDR3 runs 20 residues. The chain's CDR3 is CSVPLPMTGLTSGGTDTQYF. The CDR3 region has the DNA TGCAGCGTCCCGCTCCCTATGACAGGGTTGACTAGCGGGGGGACAGATACGCAGTATTTT.

This sequence joins TRBV5-1 and TRBJ2-3, with TRBD2 matching 11 bases. CDR3 length: 16 residues. Per the germline V gene, CDR1 is SGHRS and CDR2 is YFSETQ. The junction had 8 bases not matched to a gene; V was cut back by 5 bases and J by 3 bases. The CDR3 DNA reads TGCGCCAGCAGGAAGTTTAGCGGGGGGGCTACAGATACGCAGTATTTT. Residues: CASRKFSGGATDTQYF.